This T cell receptor beta chain was obtained from a study of T cells in Graves' hyperthyroidism and ophthalmopathy. With 7 bases removed from V and 5 bases from J, the gap between germline ends came to 15 bases. Germline CDR1 GTSNPN, CDR2 SVGIG (reference sequence). This CDR3 region has 13 residues. The sample holds one count of this clonotype. Its specificity is not known. Study-level findings and limits: Blood shared most expanded thyroid clonotypes above 0.001. The model's output predicted ophthalmopathy at a median of roughly 6.9 months prior to onset.

TCR beta CDR3 regions were amplified from RNA. The TCR CDR3 was amplified in a first-round RT-PCR using the HTBI primer set. One entry per CDR3 protein results from TCRdb running MiXCR on the multiplex PCR reads. Among 560,000 or so distinct CDR3 sequences, 46% were seen once, and the ten largest hold approximately 8.2%. Patients were excluded for uncontrolled infection, other autoimmune disease, pregnancy or lactation. Orbital computed tomography and thyroid ultrasound, together with serum TRAb and thyroxine and clinical symptoms, were used for diagnoses. The specimen sequenced was peripheral blood or thyroid tissue (not recorded which). The chain carries TRBV30 and TRBJ1-5, with D perhaps TRBD1 (6 bases). This clonotype originated in a woman between 18 and 29 years old with Graves' hyperthyroidism. The CDR3, as DNA: TGTGCCTACTCCAGACAGGCCCATCAGCCCCAGCATTTT. Its translation: CAYSRQAHQPQHF. The whole variable domain, filled in from reference TRBV30 and TRBJ1-5, reads SQTIHQWPATLVQPVGSPLSLECTVEGTSNPNLYWYRQAAGRGLQLLFYSVGIGQISSEVPQNLSASRPQDRQFILSSKKLLLSDSGFYLCAYSRQAHQPQHFGDGTRLSIL.